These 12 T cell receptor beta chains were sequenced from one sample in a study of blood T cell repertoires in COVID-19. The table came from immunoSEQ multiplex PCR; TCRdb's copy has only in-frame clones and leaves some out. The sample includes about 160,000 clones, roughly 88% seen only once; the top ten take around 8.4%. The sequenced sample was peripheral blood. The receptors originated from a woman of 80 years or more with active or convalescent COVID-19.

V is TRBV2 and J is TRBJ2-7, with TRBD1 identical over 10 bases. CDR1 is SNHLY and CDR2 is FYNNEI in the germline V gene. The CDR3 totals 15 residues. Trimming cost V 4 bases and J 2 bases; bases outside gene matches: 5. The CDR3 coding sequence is TGTGCCAGCAGTGTGGACAGGGGGATGACCTACGAGCAGTACTTC. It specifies CASSVDRGMTYEQYF.

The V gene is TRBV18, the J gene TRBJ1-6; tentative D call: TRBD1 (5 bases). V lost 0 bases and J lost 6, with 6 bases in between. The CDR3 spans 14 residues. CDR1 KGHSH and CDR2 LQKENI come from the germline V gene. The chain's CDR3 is CASSPPTVNSPLHF. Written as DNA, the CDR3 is TGTGCCAGCTCACCACCGACAGTTAATTCACCCCTCCACTTT.

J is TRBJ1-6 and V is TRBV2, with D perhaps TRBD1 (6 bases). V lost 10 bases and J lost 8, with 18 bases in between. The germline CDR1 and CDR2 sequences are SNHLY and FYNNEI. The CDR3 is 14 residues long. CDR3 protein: CAINVGTKDSPLHF. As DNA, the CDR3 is TGTGCCATCAACGTCGGGACAAAGGATTCACCCCTCCACTTT.

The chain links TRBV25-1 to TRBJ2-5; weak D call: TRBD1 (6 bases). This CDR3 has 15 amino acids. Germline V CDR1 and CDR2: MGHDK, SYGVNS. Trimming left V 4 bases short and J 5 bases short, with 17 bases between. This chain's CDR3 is CASSAVTGDTETQYF. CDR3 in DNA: TGTGCCAGCAGTGCTGTGACCGGGGACACGGAGACCCAGTACTTC.

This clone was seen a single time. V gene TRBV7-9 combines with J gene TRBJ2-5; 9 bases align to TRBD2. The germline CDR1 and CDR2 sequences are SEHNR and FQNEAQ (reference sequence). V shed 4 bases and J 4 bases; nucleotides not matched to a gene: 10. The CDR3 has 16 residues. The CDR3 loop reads CASSWGGAGGGETQYF. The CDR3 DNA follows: TGTGCCAGCAGCTGGGGAGGAGCGGGGGGCGGAGAGACCCAGTACTTC.

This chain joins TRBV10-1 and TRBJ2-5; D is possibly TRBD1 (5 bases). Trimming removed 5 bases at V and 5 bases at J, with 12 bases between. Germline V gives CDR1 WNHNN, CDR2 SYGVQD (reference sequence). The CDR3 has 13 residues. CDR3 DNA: TGCGCCAGCAGTACAGGAGACTGGGAGACCCAGTACTTC. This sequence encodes CASSTGDWETQYF.

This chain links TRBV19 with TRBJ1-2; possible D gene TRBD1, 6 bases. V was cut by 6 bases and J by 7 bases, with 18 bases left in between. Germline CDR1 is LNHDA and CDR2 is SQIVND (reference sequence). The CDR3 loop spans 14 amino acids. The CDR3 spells CASRNRVGEAGYTF. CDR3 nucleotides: TGTGCCAGTAGGAACAGGGTCGGTGAGGCTGGCTACACCTTC.

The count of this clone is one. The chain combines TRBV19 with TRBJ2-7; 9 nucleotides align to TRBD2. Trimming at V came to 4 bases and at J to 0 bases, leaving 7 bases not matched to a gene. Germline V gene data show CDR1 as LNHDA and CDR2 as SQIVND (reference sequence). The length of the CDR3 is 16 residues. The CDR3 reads CASSRASGDYSYEQYF. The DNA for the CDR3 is TGTGCCAGTAGTAGGGCTAGCGGGGACTACTCCTACGAGCAGTACTTC.

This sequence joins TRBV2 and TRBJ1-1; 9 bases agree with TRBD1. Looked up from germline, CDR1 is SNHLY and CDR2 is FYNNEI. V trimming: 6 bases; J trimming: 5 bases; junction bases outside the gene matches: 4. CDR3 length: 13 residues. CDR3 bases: TGTGCCAGCAGGAGGGGACAGGGAACTGAAGCTTTCTTT. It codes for CASRRGQGTEAFF.

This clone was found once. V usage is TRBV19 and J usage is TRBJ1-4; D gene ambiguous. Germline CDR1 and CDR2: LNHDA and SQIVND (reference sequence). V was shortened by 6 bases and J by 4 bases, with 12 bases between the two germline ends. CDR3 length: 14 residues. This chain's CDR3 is CASSLRELNEKLFF. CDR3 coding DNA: TGTGCCAGTAGCCTCCGGGAGCTTAATGAAAAACTGTTTTTT.

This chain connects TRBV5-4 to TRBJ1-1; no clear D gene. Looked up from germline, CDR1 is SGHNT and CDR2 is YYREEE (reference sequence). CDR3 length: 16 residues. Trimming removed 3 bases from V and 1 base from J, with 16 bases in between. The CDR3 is CASSSYVDEGNTEAFF. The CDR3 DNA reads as TGTGCCAGCAGCTCCTACGTAGACGAGGGGAACACTGAAGCTTTCTTT.

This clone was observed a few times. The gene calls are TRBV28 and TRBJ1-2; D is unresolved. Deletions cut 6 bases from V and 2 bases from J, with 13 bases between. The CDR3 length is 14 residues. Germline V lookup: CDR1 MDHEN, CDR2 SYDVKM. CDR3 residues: CASSRTDKNYGYTF. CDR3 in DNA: TGTGCCAGCAGCCGTACAGACAAGAACTATGGCTACACCTTC.